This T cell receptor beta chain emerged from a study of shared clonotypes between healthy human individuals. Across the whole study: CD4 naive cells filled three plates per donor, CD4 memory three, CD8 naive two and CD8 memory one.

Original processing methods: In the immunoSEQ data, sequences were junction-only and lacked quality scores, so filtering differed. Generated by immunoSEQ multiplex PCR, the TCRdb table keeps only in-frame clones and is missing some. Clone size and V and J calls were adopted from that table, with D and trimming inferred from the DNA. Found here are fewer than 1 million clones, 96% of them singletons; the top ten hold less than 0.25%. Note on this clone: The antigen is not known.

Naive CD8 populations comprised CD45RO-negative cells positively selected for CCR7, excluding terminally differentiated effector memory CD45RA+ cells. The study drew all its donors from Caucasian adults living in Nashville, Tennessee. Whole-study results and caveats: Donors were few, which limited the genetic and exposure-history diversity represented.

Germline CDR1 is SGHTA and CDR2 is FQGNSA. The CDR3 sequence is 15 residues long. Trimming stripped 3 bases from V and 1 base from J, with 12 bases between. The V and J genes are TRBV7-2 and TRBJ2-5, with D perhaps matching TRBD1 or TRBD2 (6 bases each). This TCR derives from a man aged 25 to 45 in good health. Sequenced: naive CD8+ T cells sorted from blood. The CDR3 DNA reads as TGTGCCAGCAGCTTTGAACAGGGAGGCCAAGAGACCCAGTACTTC. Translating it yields CASSFEQGGQETQYF.